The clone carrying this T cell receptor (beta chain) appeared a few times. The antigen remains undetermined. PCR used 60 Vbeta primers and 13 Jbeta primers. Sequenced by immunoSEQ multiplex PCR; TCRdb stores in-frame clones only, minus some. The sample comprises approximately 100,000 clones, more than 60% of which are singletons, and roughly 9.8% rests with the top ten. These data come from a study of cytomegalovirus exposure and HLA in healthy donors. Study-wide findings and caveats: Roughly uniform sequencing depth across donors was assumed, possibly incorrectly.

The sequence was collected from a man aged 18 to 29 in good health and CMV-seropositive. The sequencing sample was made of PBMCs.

The CDR3 region has the DNA TGTGCCAGCAGCTTACCGGGACAGCCGAACACTGAAGCTTTCTTT. Translation gives CASSLPGQPNTEAFF. The chain joins TRBV11-1 to TRBJ1-1; TRBD1 matches 7 bases. The CDR3 consists of 15 residues. V was pared by 2 bases and J by 1 base, with 4 bases of the junction left unmatched. CDR1 and CDR2 (germline): SGHAT, FQDESV (reference sequence). Complete variable domain (other parts from reference TRBV11-1 and TRBJ1-1): EAEVAQSPRYKITEKSQAVAFWCDPISGHATLYWYRQILGQGPELLVQFQDESVVDDSQLPKDRFSAERLKGVDSTLKIQPAELGDSAMYLCASSLPGQPNTEAFFGQGTRLTVV.